The 14 T cell receptor beta chains below were found in one sample sequenced in a study of circulating CD8 cells and anti-PD-1 response in melanoma. Using approximately 14 ng of total RNA, TCR libraries were made with the QIAseq Immune Repertoire TCR panel. One entry per CDR3 protein, called by TCRdb with MiXCR from the reads. The sample holds 120 to 150 distinct CDR3 sequences; 5.9% are singletons and the top ten take around two thirds. Four subsets defined by PD-1 and/or TIGIT were sorted from live CD3+CD8+TCRalphabeta+ cells. Here the sequenced sample was CD8+ T cells from PBMCs, taken at baseline or after one month of anti-PD-1 therapy (not recorded which). These receptors were collected from a human donor with melanoma.

This clonotype is large (0.1 to 1%) within its sample. This chain connects TRBV30 to TRBJ2-1; 14 bases map to TRBD2. The V gene end was trimmed by 4 bases and the J gene end by 8 bases; junction bases not matched to a gene: 16. CDR1 GTSNPN and CDR2 SVGIG come from the germline V gene (reference sequence). The CDR3 totals 18 residues. This chain's CDR3 is CAWTGTSGRGPIRDEQFF. The CDR3 DNA reads TGTGCCTGGACCGGGACTAGCGGGAGAGGGCCCATTCGAGATGAGCAGTTCTTC.

This clonotype counts as large. The rearrangement joins TRBV7-2 to TRBJ2-7; possibly TRBD2 for D (7 bases). V was pared by 3 bases and J by 4 bases, with 16 bases between. The germline gives CDR1 SGHTA, CDR2 FQGNSA. The CDR3 is 15 residues long. CDR3 sequence: CASSFNSRGAYEQYF. For the CDR3, the DNA is TGTGCCAGCAGCTTTAATAGTCGGGGGGCATACGAGCAGTACTTC.

This clonotype is labeled large. V gene TRBV27 combines with J gene TRBJ2-3; 10 nucleotides match TRBD2. This CDR3 has 17 residues. V trimming: 2 bases; J trimming: 2 bases; junction bases outside the gene matches: 7. CDR1 and CDR2 from the germline V gene are MNHEY and SMNVEV (reference sequence). Here the CDR3 reads CASSLGTSGAFTDTQYF. As DNA, the CDR3 is TGTGCCAGCAGTTTAGGTACTAGCGGGGCATTCACAGATACGCAGTATTTT.

Relative to its sample, this clonotype is large. The gene calls are TRBV7-8 and TRBJ2-4, with TRBD1 identical over 11 bases. V was pared by 4 bases and J by 5 bases, with 4 bases of the junction left unmatched. Germline-derived CDR1 and CDR2 are SGHVS and FQNEAQ. The CDR3 loop spans 15 amino acids. CDR3: CASSSEDRGQNIQYF. For the CDR3, the DNA is TGTGCCAGCAGCTCGGAGGACAGGGGGCAAAACATTCAGTACTTC.

As for this clonotype: Without the conserved terminal phenylalanine or tryptophan, this CDR3 likely stems from a read error. This chain joins TRBV28 and TRBJ2-7; D perhaps matches TRBD1 (6 bases). CDR1 MDHEN and CDR2 SYDVKM come from the germline V gene. This CDR3 has 13 amino acids. The chain's CDR3 is CASGPGVSCEQYS. CDR3 DNA sequence: TGTGCCAGCGGACCAGGGGTTTCCTGCGAGCAGTACTCC.

By share of the sample, this clonotype is large. J is TRBJ2-3 and V is TRBV2; D possibly corresponds to TRBD2 (6 bases). Trimming left V 6 bases short and J 2 bases short, with 18 bases between. The CDR3 loop spans 16 amino acids. CDR1 and CDR2 (germline): SNHLY, FYNNEI. The CDR3 reads CASRPRGDGPTDTQYF. DNA of the CDR3: TGTGCCAGCAGGCCGCGGGGTGATGGCCCCACAGATACGCAGTATTTT.

By its share, this clonotype is hyperexpanded. The V and J genes are TRBV2 and TRBJ1-4; a weak D match, TRBD1 (5 bases). CDR1 and CDR2 from the germline V gene are SNHLY and FYNNEI. This CDR3 is built from 19 residues. Trimming cost V 0 bases and J 5 bases, with 22 bases left between them. CDR3 DNA: TGTGCCAGCAGTGAAGCGCTTCCGGGAGAACTAGGGGTGAATGAAAAACTGTTTTTT. Translated: CASSEALPGELGVNEKLFF.

This clonotype is labeled as large. The chain couples TRBV4-2 to TRBJ2-3, with TRBD2 matching over 12 bases. CDR3 size: 19 residues. The V gene end was trimmed by 2 bases and the J gene end by 0 bases; junction bases not matched to a gene: 9. Germline V gene lookup returns CDR1 LGHNA and CDR2 YNFKEQ. DNA for the CDR3: TGTGCCAGCAGCCAATCTCATCTAGCGGGAGGGCTTAGCACAGATACGCAGTATTTT. Translation: CASSQSHLAGGLSTDTQYF.

This clonotype is large by share. The J gene is TRBJ2-1, the V gene TRBV29-1; 9 positions match TRBD1. The germline V gene encodes CDR1 SQVTM and CDR2 ANQGSEA. The CDR3 loop spans 15 amino acids. V was pared by 5 bases and J by 7 bases, with 12 bases of the junction left unmatched. CDR3: CSVPTWGQGGNEQFF. The CDR3 DNA reads as TGCAGCGTTCCAACGTGGGGACAGGGTGGGAATGAGCAGTTCTTC.

This clonotype is large within its sample. The V gene is TRBV2, the J gene TRBJ2-3; TRBD1 agrees at 8 bases. Germline assignment: CDR1 SNHLY and CDR2 FYNNEI. V trimming: 6 bases; J trimming: 0 bases; junction bases outside the gene matches: 8. The CDR3 has 16 amino acids. For the CDR3, the DNA is TGTGCCAGCAGCGGACAGGGATGGTCTAGCACAGATACGCAGTATTTT. Its translation: CASSGQGWSSTDTQYF.

In its sample, this clonotype is medium-sized. The chain couples TRBV15 to TRBJ2-1; 9 positions match TRBD2. Germline V CDR1 and CDR2: LNHNV, YYDKDF (reference sequence). CDR3 length equals 15 residues. J gave up 8 bases and V 5 bases, and 10 bases lay outside the gene matches. The CDR3 DNA reads as TGTGCCACCAGCGGCGGGCGCGGGAGGGCCGATGAGCAGTTCTTC. Translation: CATSGGRGRADEQFF.

This clonotype is termed medium-sized. V and J are TRBV7-2 and TRBJ2-1; D is ambiguous. This CDR3 spans 15 amino acids. The V end lost 1 base, the J end lost 2 bases, and 9 bases lay between the germline ends. The germline CDR1 and CDR2 sequences are SGHTA and FQGNSA. The CDR3 DNA reads as TGTGCCAGCAGCTTAGACGGGTCAACCTACAATGAGCAGTTCTTC. Its translation: CASSLDGSTYNEQFF.

By share, this clonotype ranks as large (0.1 to 1%). The rearrangement links TRBV20-1 to TRBJ2-7; the D gene is possibly TRBD1 (6 bases). Trimming removed 6 bases from V and 5 bases from J, with 14 bases in between. The CDR3 has 12 amino acids. CDR1 is DFQATT and CDR2 is SNEGSKA in the germline V gene (reference sequence). In DNA, the CDR3 is TGCAGTGCCCCCGGACAGTGGGACGAGCAGTACTTC. Its protein is CSAPGQWDEQYF.

This clonotype counts as medium-sized (0.01 to 0.1%). The V gene is TRBV2, the J gene TRBJ2-7, with no clear D. Germline V CDR1 and CDR2: SNHLY, FYNNEI. The length of the CDR3 is 17 residues. The V gene lost 5 bases and the J gene lost 2 bases, with 22 bases spanning the gap. This chain's CDR3 is CASSTPASQMITYEQYF. The CDR3 bases are TGTGCCAGCAGTACCCCAGCGAGTCAGATGATTACCTACGAGCAGTACTTC.